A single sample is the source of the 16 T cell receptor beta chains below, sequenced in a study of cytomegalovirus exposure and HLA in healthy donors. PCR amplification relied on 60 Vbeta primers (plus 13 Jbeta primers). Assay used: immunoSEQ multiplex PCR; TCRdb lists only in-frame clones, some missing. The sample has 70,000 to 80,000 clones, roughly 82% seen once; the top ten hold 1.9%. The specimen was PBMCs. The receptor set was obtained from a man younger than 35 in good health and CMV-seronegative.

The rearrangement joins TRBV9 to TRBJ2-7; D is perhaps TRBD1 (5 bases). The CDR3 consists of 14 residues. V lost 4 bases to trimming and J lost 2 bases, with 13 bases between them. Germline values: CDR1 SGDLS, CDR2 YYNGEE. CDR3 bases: TGTGCCAGCAGCCCCCGCCAGGGCCCCTACGAGCAGTACTTC. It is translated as CASSPRQGPYEQYF.

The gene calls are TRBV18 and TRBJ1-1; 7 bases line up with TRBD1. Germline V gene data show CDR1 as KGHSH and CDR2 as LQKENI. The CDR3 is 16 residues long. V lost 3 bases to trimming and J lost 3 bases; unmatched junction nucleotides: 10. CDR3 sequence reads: CASSPRNRQGDTEAFF. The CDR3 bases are TGTGCCAGCTCACCGCGGAATAGACAGGGTGACACTGAAGCTTTCTTT. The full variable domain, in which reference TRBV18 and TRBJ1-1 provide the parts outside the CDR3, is NAGVMQNPRHLVRRRGQEARLRCSPMKGHSHVYWYRQLPEEGLKFMVYLQKENIIDESGMPKERFSAEFPKEGPSILRIQQVVRGDSAAYFCASSPRNRQGDTEAFFGQGTRLTVV.

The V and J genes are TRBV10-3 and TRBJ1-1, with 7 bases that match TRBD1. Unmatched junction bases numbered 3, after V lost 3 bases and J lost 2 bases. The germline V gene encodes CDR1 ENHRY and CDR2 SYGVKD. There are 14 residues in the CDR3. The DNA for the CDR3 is TGTGCCATCAGTGACCAGGGGGGAAACACTGAAGCTTTCTTT. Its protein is CAISDQGGNTEAFF.

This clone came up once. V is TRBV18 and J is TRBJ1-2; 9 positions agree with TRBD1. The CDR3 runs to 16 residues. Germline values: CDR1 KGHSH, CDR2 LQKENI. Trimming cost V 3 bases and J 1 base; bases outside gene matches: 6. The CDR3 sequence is CASSPDRGIDNYGYTF. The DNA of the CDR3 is TGTGCCAGCTCACCGGACAGGGGAATAGATAACTATGGCTACACCTTC.

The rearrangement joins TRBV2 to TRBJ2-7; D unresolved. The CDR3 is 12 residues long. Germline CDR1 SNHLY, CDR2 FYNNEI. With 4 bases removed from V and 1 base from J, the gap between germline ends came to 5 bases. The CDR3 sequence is CASSVQSYEQYF. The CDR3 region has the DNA TGTGCCAGCAGTGTTCAGTCCTACGAGCAGTACTTC.

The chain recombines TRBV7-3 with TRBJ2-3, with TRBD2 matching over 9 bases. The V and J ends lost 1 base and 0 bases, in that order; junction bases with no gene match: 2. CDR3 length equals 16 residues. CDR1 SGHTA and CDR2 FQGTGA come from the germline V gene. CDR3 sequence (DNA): TGTGCCAGCAGCTTAAGGCGGGGGGGGAGCACAGATACGCAGTATTTT. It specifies CASSLRRGGSTDTQYF.

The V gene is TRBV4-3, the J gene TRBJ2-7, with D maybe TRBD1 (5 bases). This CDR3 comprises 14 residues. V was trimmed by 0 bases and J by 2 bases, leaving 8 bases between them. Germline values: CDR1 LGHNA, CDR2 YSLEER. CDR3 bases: TGCGCCAGCAGCCAAGACCCAGGGCCCTACGAGCAGTACTTC. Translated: CASSQDPGPYEQYF.

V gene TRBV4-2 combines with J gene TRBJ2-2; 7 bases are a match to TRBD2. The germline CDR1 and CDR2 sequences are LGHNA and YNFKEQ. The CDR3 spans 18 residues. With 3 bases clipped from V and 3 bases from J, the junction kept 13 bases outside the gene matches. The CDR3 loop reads CASSQLLLGGGYTGELFF. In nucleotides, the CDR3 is TGTGCCAGCAGCCAGTTACTACTAGGCGGGGGATACACCGGGGAGCTGTTTTTT.

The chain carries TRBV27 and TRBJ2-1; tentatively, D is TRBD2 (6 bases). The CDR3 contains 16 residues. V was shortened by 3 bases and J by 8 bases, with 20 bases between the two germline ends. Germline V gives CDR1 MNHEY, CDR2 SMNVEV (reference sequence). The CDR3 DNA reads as TGTGCCAGCAGTTTGGTTCGGTCGAAGGGAGGCGATGAGCAGTTCTTC. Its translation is CASSLVRSKGGDEQFF.

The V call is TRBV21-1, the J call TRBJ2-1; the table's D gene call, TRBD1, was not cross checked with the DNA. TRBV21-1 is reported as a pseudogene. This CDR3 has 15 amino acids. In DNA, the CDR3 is TGTGCCAGCAACGTCCGGGACAGGGGGCCAAATGAGCAGTTCTTC. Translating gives CASNVRDRGPNEQFF.

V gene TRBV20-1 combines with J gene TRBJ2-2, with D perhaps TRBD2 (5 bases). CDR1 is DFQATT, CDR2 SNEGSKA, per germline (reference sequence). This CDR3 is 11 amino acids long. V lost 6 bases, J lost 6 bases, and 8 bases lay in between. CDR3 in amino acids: CSARAAGELFF. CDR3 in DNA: TGCAGTGCGCGGGCTGCCGGGGAGCTGTTTTTT.

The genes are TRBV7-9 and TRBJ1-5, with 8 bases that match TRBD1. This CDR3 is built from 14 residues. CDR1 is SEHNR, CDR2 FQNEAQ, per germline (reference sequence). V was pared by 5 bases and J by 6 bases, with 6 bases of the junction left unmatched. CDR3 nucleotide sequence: TGTGCCAGCAGCCTATCAGGGGGCGGTCAGCCCCAGCATTTT. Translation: CASSLSGGGQPQHF. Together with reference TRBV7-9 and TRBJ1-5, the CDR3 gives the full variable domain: DTGVSQNPRHKITKRGQNVTFRCDPISEHNRLYWYRQTLGQGPEFLTYFQNEAQLEKSRLLSDRFSAERPKGSFSTLEIQRTEQGDSAMYLCASSLSGGGQPQHFGDGTRLSIL.

CDR3 nucleotide sequence: TGTGCCAGCAGCCGCTCCCTAGAGGAGCTGTTTTTT. Amino acids: CASSRSLEELFF. V gene TRBV27 combines with J gene TRBJ2-2; D ambiguous. The CDR3 has 12 residues. Germline loops: CDR1 MNHEY, CDR2 SMNVEV (reference sequence). V was shortened by 6 bases and J by 10 bases, with 12 bases between the two germline ends.

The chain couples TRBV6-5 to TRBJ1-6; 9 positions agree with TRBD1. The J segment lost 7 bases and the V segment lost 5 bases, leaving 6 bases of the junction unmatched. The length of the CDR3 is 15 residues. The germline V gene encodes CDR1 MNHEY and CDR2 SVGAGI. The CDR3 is CASSPGTGPNSPLHF. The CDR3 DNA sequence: TGTGCCAGCAGTCCCGGGACAGGGCCAAATTCACCCCTCCACTTT.

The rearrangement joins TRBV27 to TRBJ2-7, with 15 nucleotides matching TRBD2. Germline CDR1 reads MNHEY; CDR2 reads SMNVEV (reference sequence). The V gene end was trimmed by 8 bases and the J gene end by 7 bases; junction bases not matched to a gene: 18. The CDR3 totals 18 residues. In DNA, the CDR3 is TGTGCCAGCTCTACCGGGGGACTAGCGGGAGGTGCGTTTGCGGAGCAGTACTTC. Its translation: CASSTGGLAGGAFAEQYF.

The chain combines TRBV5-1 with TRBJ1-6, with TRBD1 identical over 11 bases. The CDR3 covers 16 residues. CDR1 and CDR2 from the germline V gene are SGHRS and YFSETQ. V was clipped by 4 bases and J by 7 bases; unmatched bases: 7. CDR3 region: CASSTGDRGGNSPLHF. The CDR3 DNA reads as TGCGCCAGCAGCACTGGGGACAGGGGGGGAAATTCACCCCTCCACTTT. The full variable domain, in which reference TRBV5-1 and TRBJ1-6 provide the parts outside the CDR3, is KAGVTQTPRYLIKTRGQQVTLSCSPISGHRSVSWYQQTPGQGLQFLFEYFSETQRNKGNFPGRFSGRQFSNSRSEMNVSTLELGDSALYLCASSTGDRGGNSPLHFGNGTRLTVT.